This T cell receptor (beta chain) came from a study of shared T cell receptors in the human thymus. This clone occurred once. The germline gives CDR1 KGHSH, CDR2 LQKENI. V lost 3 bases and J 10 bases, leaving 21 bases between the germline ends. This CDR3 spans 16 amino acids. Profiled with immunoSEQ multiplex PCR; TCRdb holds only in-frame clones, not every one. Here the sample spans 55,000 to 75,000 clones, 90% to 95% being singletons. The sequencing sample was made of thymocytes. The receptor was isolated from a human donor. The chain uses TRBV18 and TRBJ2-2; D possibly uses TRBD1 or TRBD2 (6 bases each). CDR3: CASSPLRGWGQVELFF. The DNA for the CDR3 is TGTGCCAGCTCACCCCTTCGGGGGTGGGGGCAAGTGGAGCTGTTTTTT.